Below, 20 T cell receptor beta chains from the same sample are listed, as sequenced in a study of cytomegalovirus exposure and HLA in healthy donors. The PCR made use of 60 Vbeta and 13 Jbeta primers. Libraries were prepared by immunoSEQ multiplex PCR; TCRdb keeps only in-frame clonotypes and omits some of them. The table has some 170,000 clones, about 82% seen once. Sequencing input: PBMCs. The receptors were gathered from a woman in her thirties in good health and CMV-seropositive.

This sequence joins TRBV5-1 and TRBJ2-5; TRBD2 agrees at 8 bases. This CDR3 is built from 14 residues. V shed 6 bases and J 2 bases; nucleotides not matched to a gene: 6. The germline CDR1 and CDR2 sequences are SGHRS and YFSETQ. CDR3 bases: TGCGCCAGCAAGGATACTAGCGGACAAGAGACCCAGTACTTC. Its protein is CASKDTSGQETQYF. Full variable domain (remainder filled in from reference TRBV5-1 and TRBJ2-5): KAGVTQTPRYLIKTRGQQVTLSCSPISGHRSVSWYQQTPGQGLQFLFEYFSETQRNKGNFPGRFSGRQFSNSRSEMNVSTLELGDSALYLCASKDTSGQETQYFGPGTRLLVL.

The J gene is TRBJ1-1, the V gene TRBV4-2; tentatively, D is TRBD1 (5 bases). V was trimmed by 1 base and J by 7 bases, leaving 16 bases between them. Germline V lookup: CDR1 LGHNA, CDR2 YNFKEQ. The CDR3 loop spans 15 amino acids. CDR3 bases: TGTGCCAGCAGCCAAGTATTCGGAGGGGCAGGTGAAGCTTTCTTT. Protein product: CASSQVFGGAGEAFF.

As for this clone: Other DNA sequences in the sample encode the same CDR3. The chain carries TRBV7-9 and TRBJ1-2; 12 nucleotides match TRBD1. The V gene end was trimmed by 4 bases and the J gene end by 2 bases; junction bases not matched to a gene: 14. CDR1 is SEHNR and CDR2 is FQNEAQ in the germline V gene (reference sequence). The CDR3 covers 19 residues. CDR3: CASSSAGGQGAQQNYGYTF. The CDR3 DNA follows: TGTGCCAGCAGCTCAGCTGGGGGACAGGGGGCCCAGCAAAACTATGGCTACACCTTC.

V is TRBV6-5 and J is TRBJ2-3, with 7 bases fitting TRBD2. With 7 bases clipped from V and 0 bases from J, the junction kept 7 bases outside the gene matches. Germline values: CDR1 MNHEY, CDR2 SVGAGI. The CDR3 totals 15 residues. In DNA, the CDR3 is TGTGCCAGCATCCCCCCGGGGGGAAGCACAGATACGCAGTATTTT. Translating gives CASIPPGGSTDTQYF.

This chain uses TRBV29-1 with TRBJ2-5; D perhaps matches TRBD1 (6 bases). Trimming removed 7 bases from V and 2 bases from J, with 14 bases in between. The CDR3 is 13 amino acids. Per germline, CDR1 SQVTM and CDR2 ANQGSEA. CDR3 region: CSGTDRYQETQYF. In nucleotides, the CDR3 is TGCAGCGGCACTGACAGGTATCAAGAGACCCAGTACTTC.

This sequence joins TRBV7-8 and TRBJ2-1, with D perhaps TRBD2 (5 bases). The CDR3 totals 13 residues. With 1 base removed from V and 9 bases from J, the gap between germline ends came to 10 bases. Per germline, CDR1 SGHVS and CDR2 FQNEAQ. The CDR3 DNA sequence: TGTGCCAGCAGCTTAGAGGGAGAGAGTGAGCAGTTCTTC. It yields the protein CASSLEGESEQFF.

This clone was counted between two and nine times. This chain connects TRBV10-3 to TRBJ2-7; the D gene is possibly TRBD2 (5 bases). CDR3 length: 16 residues. The germline V gene encodes CDR1 ENHRY and CDR2 SYGVKD. V dropped 7 bases and J dropped 1 base, with 20 bases sitting between them. The CDR3, as DNA: TGTGCCATCAAAAATTTTCGCGCGGACTCGTCCTACGAGCAGTACTTC. Protein: CAIKNFRADSSYEQYF.

This rearrangement joins TRBV6-5 to TRBJ2-3, with 7 bases matching TRBD2. Trimming cost V 5 bases and J 2 bases; bases outside gene matches: 4. Germline CDR1 and CDR2: MNHEY and SVGAGI. The CDR3 spans 14 residues. This CDR3 reads CASSAGDITDTQYF. For the CDR3, the DNA is TGTGCCAGCAGTGCGGGGGATATCACAGATACGCAGTATTTT.

On this clone itself: Germline and junction disagree at one end, which may indicate a read error. This rearrangement joins TRBV7-9 to TRBJ1-1, with TRBD1 as a possible D gene (6 bases). Per the germline V gene, CDR1 is SEHNR and CDR2 is FQNEAQ (reference sequence). The CDR3 runs 15 residues. The CDR3 loop reads CSSSLSGVGNTEAFF. For the CDR3, the DNA is TGTTCCAGCAGCTTGTCAGGGGTGGGGAACACTGAAGCTTTCTTT.

CDR3 nucleotide sequence: TGTGCCAGTAGTCCAACCCGAGGACAGGGGAACTATGGCTACACCTTC. This gives the protein CASSPTRGQGNYGYTF. The V gene is TRBV19, the J gene TRBJ1-2; TRBD1 aligns across 9 bases. In germline, CDR1 is LNHDA, CDR2 SQIVND (reference sequence). The V segment lost 5 bases and the J segment 2 bases; nucleotides outside the gene matches: 9. This CDR3 spans 16 amino acids.

The V and J genes are TRBV6-6 and TRBJ2-7; 7 bases are a match to TRBD2. The V gene end was trimmed by 0 bases and the J gene end by 7 bases; junction bases not matched to a gene: 12. This CDR3 is built from 16 residues. The germline V gene encodes CDR1 MNHNY and CDR2 SVGAGI (reference sequence). CDR3 sequence (DNA): TGTGCCAGCAGTTACTCGCAGACTAGCAGTAGTTGGGAGCAGTACTTC. This codes for CASSYSQTSSSWEQYF.

The genes are TRBV19 and TRBJ2-2; possible D gene TRBD2, 7 bases. This CDR3 region has 19 residues. V lost 7 bases and J lost 2, with 26 bases in between. Germline V gene sequence: CDR1 LNHDA, CDR2 SQIVND (reference sequence). In DNA, the CDR3 is TGTGCCAGTAAGGCTCAGTTCTACCACGGGGGGCTTAACACCGGGGAGCTGTTTTTT. Translation gives CASKAQFYHGGLNTGELFF.

This sequence joins TRBV18 and TRBJ2-2, with D hard to call. The CDR3 covers 16 residues. CDR1 and CDR2 from the germline V gene are KGHSH and LQKENI. V was cut by 2 bases and J by 1 base, with 11 bases left in between. The CDR3, as DNA: TGTGCCAGCTCACCAACCACGCGCGGGAACACCGGGGAGCTGTTTTTT. This gives the protein CASSPTTRGNTGELFF.

The chain carries TRBV4-1 and TRBJ2-7; D possibly corresponds to TRBD2 (6 bases). V lost 2 bases, J lost 3 bases, and 17 bases lay in between. CDR1 is MGHRA and CDR2 is YSYEKL in the germline V gene. The CDR3 has 16 residues. CDR3 residues: CASSQREGGLVYEQYF. Here the CDR3 DNA reads TGCGCCAGCAGCCAACGTGAGGGAGGTCTCGTCTACGAGCAGTACTTC.

The V gene is TRBV5-5, the J gene TRBJ2-3; no firm D call. Germline V lookup: CDR1 SGHKS, CDR2 YYEKEE (reference sequence). The CDR3 runs 13 residues. The V gene lost 0 bases and the J gene lost 6 bases, with 8 bases spanning the gap. The CDR3 nucleotides are TGTGCCAGCAGCTTGGGGTTCCGGGATACGCAGTATTTT. Its translation: CASSLGFRDTQYF.

This clone was seen just once. The chain combines TRBV6-5 with TRBJ2-3; no firm D call. Germline-derived CDR1 and CDR2 are MNHEY and SVGAGI. The CDR3 has 12 residues. V lost 4 bases, J lost 0 bases, and 2 bases lay in between. The CDR3 protein is CASSSSTDTQYF. The CDR3 DNA reads TGTGCCAGCAGTTCTAGCACAGATACGCAGTATTTT.

This rearrangement joins TRBV4-3 to TRBJ2-7, with 10 bases matching TRBD1. The length of the CDR3 is 18 residues. V lost 0 bases and J lost 5; bases outside the gene matches: 13. Germline V CDR1 and CDR2: LGHNA, YSLEER. CDR3 in amino acids: CASSQEGTGTGAQNEQYF. Written as DNA, the CDR3 is TGCGCCAGCAGCCAAGAAGGAACCGGGACAGGGGCGCAAAACGAGCAGTACTTC.

This rearrangement joins TRBV5-1 to TRBJ2-7; D possibly corresponds to TRBD2 (5 bases). The CDR3 contains 17 residues. V lost 2 bases to trimming and J lost 2 bases, with 20 bases between them. Germline CDR1 SGHRS, CDR2 YFSETQ. CDR3 DNA: TGCGCCAGCAGCTTAATGCCGGGGAATACCCCGCCCTACGAGCAGTACTTC. Its translation: CASSLMPGNTPPYEQYF.

The V and J genes are TRBV19 and TRBJ1-1, with D unresolved. The CDR3 has 12 residues. V was cut by 4 bases and J by 4 bases, with 7 bases left in between. The germline V gene encodes CDR1 LNHDA and CDR2 SQIVND (reference sequence). CDR3 nucleotides: TGTGCCAGTAGTAGGAGAAGCACTGAAGCTTTCTTT. Translating gives CASSRRSTEAFF.

V usage is TRBV6-1 and J usage is TRBJ1-5; 8 positions match TRBD1. V lost 6 bases and J lost 5; bases outside the gene matches: 9. The germline V gene has CDR1 MNHNS and CDR2 SASEGT. The CDR3 sequence is 15 residues long. CDR3 in amino acids: CASRAWDRRDQPQHF. The CDR3 region has the DNA TGTGCCAGCAGGGCTTGGGACAGGCGGGATCAGCCCCAGCATTTT.